Following are 18 T cell receptor beta chains from one sample sequenced in a study of T cells in Graves' hyperthyroidism and ophthalmopathy. Amplified regions were TCR beta CDR3 sequences from RNA transcripts. When the TCR CDR3 underwent first-round RT-PCR, the HTBI primer set was used. From the multiplex PCR reads, TCRdb called clonotypes with MiXCR, one entry per CDR3 protein. The profile shows fewer than 750,000 distinct CDR3 sequences, about 45% of them singletons. The sequenced sample consisted of peripheral blood or thyroid tissue (not recorded which). Receptors originate from a woman between 18 and 29 years old with Graves' hyperthyroidism.

This clonotype has ten or more counts. This chain joins TRBV29-1 and TRBJ2-3; 11 positions agree with TRBD2. Per germline, CDR1 SQVTM and CDR2 ANQGSEA. This CDR3 is 14 amino acids long. V lost 5 bases, J lost 4 bases, and 5 bases stayed unmatched. The CDR3 loop reads CSVFGTSGSDTQYF. CDR3 coding DNA: TGCAGCGTTTTCGGGACTAGCGGTTCAGATACGCAGTATTTT.

This clonotype has a count of ten or more. The rearrangement uses TRBV4-1 and TRBJ1-2, with D possibly matching TRBD1 (5 bases). V was cut by 2 bases and J by 6 bases, with 16 bases left in between. CDR1 is MGHRA and CDR2 is YSYEKL in the germline V gene. The CDR3 consists of 15 residues. In DNA form, the CDR3 reads TGCGCCAGCAGCCAACTGGTCCCGCAGGGACATGGCTACACCTTC. It yields the protein CASSQLVPQGHGYTF.

CDR3 sequence: CASSYGRERNEQFF. The CDR3 DNA reads TGTGCCAGCAGTTACGGGCGGGAGAGGAATGAGCAGTTCTTC. The chain combines TRBV6-5 with TRBJ2-1; 7 nucleotides agree with TRBD2. V lost 2 bases to trimming and J lost 7 bases; unmatched junction nucleotides: 5. This CDR3 region has 14 residues. In germline, CDR1 is MNHEY, CDR2 SVGAGI.

This chain joins TRBV29-1 and TRBJ2-7; 8 bases map to TRBD2. V lost 2 bases, J lost 4 bases, and 7 bases stayed unmatched. Germline V gene sequence: CDR1 SQVTM, CDR2 ANQGSEA. This CDR3 has 14 amino acids. CDR3 bases: TGCAGCGTTGAATCGGTAGCGGGAAGGTACGAGCAGTACTTC. Translated: CSVESVAGRYEQYF.

V and J are TRBV2 and TRBJ2-2, with TRBD1 matching over 7 bases. The germline V gene has CDR1 SNHLY and CDR2 FYNNEI. The CDR3 is made up of 16 amino acids. V lost 8 bases to trimming and J lost 3 bases; unmatched junction nucleotides: 12. Here the CDR3 reads CASELGGQEDTGELFF. CDR3 nucleotides: TGTGCCAGCGAACTAGGTGGACAGGAGGACACCGGGGAGCTGTTTTTT.

At least ten counts were recorded for this clonotype. V is TRBV19 and J is TRBJ1-1, with D hard to call. V was clipped by 3 bases and J by 5 bases, with 19 bases between them. This CDR3 comprises 16 residues. The germline CDR1 and CDR2 sequences are LNHDA and SQIVND (reference sequence). The DNA for the CDR3 is TGTGCCAGTAGTATGGGAGTTAGTCTGCCTGGGACTGAAGCTTTCTTT. Amino acids: CASSMGVSLPGTEAFF.

Concerning this clonotype itself: Possible read error: a much larger clone is one base away. V usage is TRBV6-2 or TRBV6-3 and J usage is TRBJ2-5; D uncertain. The CDR3 covers 11 residues. Germline CDR1 and CDR2: MNHEY and SVGEGT. The V gene lost 6 bases and the J gene lost 1 base, with 3 bases spanning the gap. CDR3 sequence: CASRTQETQYF. For the CDR3, the DNA is TGTGCCAGCAGAACCCAAGAGACCCAGTACTTC.

This clonotype was seen many times. The CDR3 loop is CASGVSGTSYEQYF. CDR3 nucleotide sequence: TGTGCCAGTGGTGTTAGCGGGACCTCCTACGAGCAGTACTTC. The rearrangement uses TRBV19 and TRBJ2-7; 8 positions agree with TRBD2. CDR1 and CDR2 (germline): LNHDA, SQIVND (reference sequence). The CDR3 is 14 amino acids. The V gene end was trimmed by 8 bases and the J gene end by 0 bases; junction bases not matched to a gene: 6.

The chain carries TRBV12-3 or TRBV12-4 and TRBJ2-1, with D possibly being TRBD2 (6 bases). The ends were cut back, 6 bases at V and 4 bases at J, with 16 bases in the middle. The CDR3 spans 15 residues. CDR3 loop: CASRSEGPRYNEQFF. CDR3 bases: TGTGCCAGCAGGTCGGAGGGACCAAGGTACAATGAGCAGTTCTTC.

Note on this clonotype: At one end the junction does not follow the germline gene, possibly because of a read error. The chain combines TRBV20-1 with TRBJ2-6, with TRBD1 matching 11 bases. The CDR3 loop spans 13 amino acids. Germline V gene data show CDR1 as DFQATT and CDR2 as SNEGSKA (reference sequence). The CDR3 loop is CSAIGTGGNVLTF. DNA for the CDR3: TGCAGTGCAATAGGGACAGGGGGCAACGTCCTGACTTTC.

V is TRBV20-1 and J is TRBJ2-7; no clear D gene. The end of the DNA fits TRBJ2-1 better, so the J call may be wrong. The CDR3 has 11 residues. Germline V gene data show CDR1 as DFQATT and CDR2 as SNEGSKA (reference sequence). The DNA for the CDR3 is TGCAGTGCTCCAGATTTCAATGAGCAGTTCTTC. Amino acid sequence: CSAPDFNEQFF.

This clonotype was observed at least ten times. The rearrangement links TRBV7-2 to TRBJ1-5, with D possibly being TRBD1 (5 bases). With 6 bases removed from V and 2 bases from J, the gap between germline ends came to 11 bases. Germline values: CDR1 SGHTA, CDR2 FQGNSA. The CDR3 has 14 amino acids. The CDR3 region has the DNA TGTGCCAGCAGAGTGGGGGTCGGCAATCAGCCCCAGCATTTT. This encodes CASRVGVGNQPQHF.

Of note for this clonotype: A much larger clone is a single base away; this may be a read error. The genes are TRBV7-9 and TRBJ1-4; D possibly corresponds to TRBD1 (6 bases). The length of the CDR3 is 17 residues. Germline loops: CDR1 SEHNR, CDR2 FQNEAQ (reference sequence). The CDR3 loop reads CASSYSLTGLTYEKLLF. DNA for the CDR3: TGTGCCAGCAGCTATTCATTGACAGGCCTAACGTACGAAAAACTGCTTTTT.

Concerning this clonotype itself: In this CDR3 the conserved last residue, phenylalanine or tryptophan, is missing, so a read error is likely. No DNA is shown, since the ends of the CDR3 on it are uncertain; the CDR3 is the one TCRdb lists. V usage is TRBV7-9 and J usage is TRBJ1-1. The CDR3 region is 21 residues in length, termini included. The germline gives CDR1 SEHNR, CDR2 FQNEAQ (reference sequence). The CDR3 protein is CASSLGVMGPQHFGDEIYRCL.

This clonotype was seen repeatedly, ten times or more. The rearrangement uses TRBV4-1 and TRBJ1-5, with D possibly being TRBD1 (6 bases). The CDR3 has 16 amino acids. Germline CDR1 is MGHRA and CDR2 is YSYEKL. The V end lost 1 base, the J end lost 10 bases, and 20 bases lay between the germline ends. The CDR3 DNA is TGCGCCAGCAGCCAAGTCGTTGGGGGGCAGTTTGGACCCCAGCATTTT. This sequence encodes CASSQVVGGQFGPQHF.

This clonotype was seen repeatedly, ten times or more. J is TRBJ2-5 and V is TRBV24-1; D may be TRBD1 (5 bases). Per germline, CDR1 KGHDR and CDR2 SFDVKD. The CDR3 consists of 13 residues. Trimming removed 4 bases from V and 5 bases from J, with 10 bases in between. This CDR3 reads CATSDSGKETQYF. CDR3 in DNA: TGTGCCACCAGTGACTCAGGGAAGGAGACCCAGTACTTC.

The chain carries TRBV20-1 and TRBJ1-2; D possibly corresponds to TRBD1 (6 bases). Trimming cost V 2 bases and J 11 bases, with 9 bases left between them. CDR1 DFQATT and CDR2 SNEGSKA come from the germline V gene (reference sequence). This CDR3 contains 10 residues. This chain's CDR3 is CSARRTAYTF. The CDR3 nucleotides are TGCAGTGCTAGAAGGACAGCTTACACCTTC.

In its sample, this clonotype was seen many times. The chain uses TRBV29-1 and TRBJ1-3; D not certain. Germline CDR1 and CDR2: SQVTM and ANQGSEA. The ends were cut back, 1 base at V and 2 bases at J, with 6 bases in the middle. The CDR3 totals 13 residues. The CDR3 region is CSVEGSAGNTIYF. For the CDR3, the DNA is TGCAGCGTTGAAGGTTCAGCTGGAAACACCATATATTTT.